This T cell receptor beta chain was captured by sequencing in a study of early T cells in non-severe SARS-CoV-2 infection. Looking at the study overall: Sequencing of unsorted whole blood was done on bulk RNA, leaving chains unpaired.

The V gene's germline CDR1 is SGHRS and CDR2 YFSETQ. Trimming removed 0 bases from V and 5 bases from J, with 12 bases in between. CDR3 length equals 15 residues. General study points: VDJdb matching skewed toward anti-spike CD8 responses, missing private and CD4 specificities.

As to this clonotype: Its antigen is not known.

The library protocol tagged individual cDNA molecules with unique molecular identifiers. Via MiXCR, TCRdb re-called the 5' RACE reads, giving one row per CDR3 protein. The data show roughly 56,000 distinct CDR3 sequences, over 13% seen once. V and J are TRBV5-1 and TRBJ2-1; the D gene is possibly TRBD2 (6 bases). This sequence originates from an adult who was a healthcare worker with PCR-confirmed SARS-CoV-2 infection or an uninfected control (not recorded which). The sequenced sample was whole blood, obtained at baseline. The CDR3, as DNA: TGCGCCAGCAGCTTGGACAGGAGGGCCCACAATGAGCAGTTCTTC. Protein product: CASSLDRRAHNEQFF.